The clone carrying this TCR beta chain showed up just once. This sample is drawn from a study of cytomegalovirus exposure and HLA in healthy donors. The donors (healthy individuals) were bone marrow donors. The CDR3 has 14 residues. Germline V CDR1 and CDR2: SGHKS, YYEKEE (reference sequence). J lost 2 bases, V lost 6 bases, and 5 bases had no gene match. Primers: 60 Vbeta forward and 13 Jbeta reverse. Produced via immunoSEQ multiplex PCR; TCRdb's table is partial and in-frame only. The sample shows about 130,000 clones, around four fifths of them seen only once. The specimen sequenced was PBMCs. V gene TRBV5-5 combines with J gene TRBJ2-5, with TRBD2 matching 9 bases. The TCR comes from a woman aged 40 to 50 in good health and CMV-seropositive. The CDR3 DNA follows: TGTGCCAGCATGGAGAGCGGGGGGCAAGAGACCCAGTACTTC. Protein sequence: CASMESGGQETQYF.